This T cell receptor (beta chain) was identified during a study of T cell responses to AZD1222 COVID-19 vaccine. Study results and limitations: Baseline testing showed seropositivity in only six AZD1222 recipients. Within unmutated variant regions lay the reported targets of nearly half of spike-specific TCRs.

The V end lost 7 bases, the J end lost 6 bases, and 13 bases lay between the germline ends. Germline CDR1 MNHEY, CDR2 SVGAGI. The CDR3 contains 12 residues. The table came from immunoSEQ multiplex PCR; TCRdb's copy has only in-frame clones and leaves some out. The sample contains about 55,000 clones, 70% to 80% of which appear only once. For this clone: Its antigen remains unidentified.

This material consisted of peripheral blood, taken 28 days after the second AZD1222 dose. This sequence was found in an adult who received the AZD1222 COVID-19 vaccine. The V call is TRBV6-5, the J call TRBJ2-7, with a possible D match to TRBD2 (5 bases). This CDR3 is CASTGVGPEQYV. CDR3 in DNA: TGTGCCAGCACCGGGGTGGGCCCCGAGCAGTACGTC.